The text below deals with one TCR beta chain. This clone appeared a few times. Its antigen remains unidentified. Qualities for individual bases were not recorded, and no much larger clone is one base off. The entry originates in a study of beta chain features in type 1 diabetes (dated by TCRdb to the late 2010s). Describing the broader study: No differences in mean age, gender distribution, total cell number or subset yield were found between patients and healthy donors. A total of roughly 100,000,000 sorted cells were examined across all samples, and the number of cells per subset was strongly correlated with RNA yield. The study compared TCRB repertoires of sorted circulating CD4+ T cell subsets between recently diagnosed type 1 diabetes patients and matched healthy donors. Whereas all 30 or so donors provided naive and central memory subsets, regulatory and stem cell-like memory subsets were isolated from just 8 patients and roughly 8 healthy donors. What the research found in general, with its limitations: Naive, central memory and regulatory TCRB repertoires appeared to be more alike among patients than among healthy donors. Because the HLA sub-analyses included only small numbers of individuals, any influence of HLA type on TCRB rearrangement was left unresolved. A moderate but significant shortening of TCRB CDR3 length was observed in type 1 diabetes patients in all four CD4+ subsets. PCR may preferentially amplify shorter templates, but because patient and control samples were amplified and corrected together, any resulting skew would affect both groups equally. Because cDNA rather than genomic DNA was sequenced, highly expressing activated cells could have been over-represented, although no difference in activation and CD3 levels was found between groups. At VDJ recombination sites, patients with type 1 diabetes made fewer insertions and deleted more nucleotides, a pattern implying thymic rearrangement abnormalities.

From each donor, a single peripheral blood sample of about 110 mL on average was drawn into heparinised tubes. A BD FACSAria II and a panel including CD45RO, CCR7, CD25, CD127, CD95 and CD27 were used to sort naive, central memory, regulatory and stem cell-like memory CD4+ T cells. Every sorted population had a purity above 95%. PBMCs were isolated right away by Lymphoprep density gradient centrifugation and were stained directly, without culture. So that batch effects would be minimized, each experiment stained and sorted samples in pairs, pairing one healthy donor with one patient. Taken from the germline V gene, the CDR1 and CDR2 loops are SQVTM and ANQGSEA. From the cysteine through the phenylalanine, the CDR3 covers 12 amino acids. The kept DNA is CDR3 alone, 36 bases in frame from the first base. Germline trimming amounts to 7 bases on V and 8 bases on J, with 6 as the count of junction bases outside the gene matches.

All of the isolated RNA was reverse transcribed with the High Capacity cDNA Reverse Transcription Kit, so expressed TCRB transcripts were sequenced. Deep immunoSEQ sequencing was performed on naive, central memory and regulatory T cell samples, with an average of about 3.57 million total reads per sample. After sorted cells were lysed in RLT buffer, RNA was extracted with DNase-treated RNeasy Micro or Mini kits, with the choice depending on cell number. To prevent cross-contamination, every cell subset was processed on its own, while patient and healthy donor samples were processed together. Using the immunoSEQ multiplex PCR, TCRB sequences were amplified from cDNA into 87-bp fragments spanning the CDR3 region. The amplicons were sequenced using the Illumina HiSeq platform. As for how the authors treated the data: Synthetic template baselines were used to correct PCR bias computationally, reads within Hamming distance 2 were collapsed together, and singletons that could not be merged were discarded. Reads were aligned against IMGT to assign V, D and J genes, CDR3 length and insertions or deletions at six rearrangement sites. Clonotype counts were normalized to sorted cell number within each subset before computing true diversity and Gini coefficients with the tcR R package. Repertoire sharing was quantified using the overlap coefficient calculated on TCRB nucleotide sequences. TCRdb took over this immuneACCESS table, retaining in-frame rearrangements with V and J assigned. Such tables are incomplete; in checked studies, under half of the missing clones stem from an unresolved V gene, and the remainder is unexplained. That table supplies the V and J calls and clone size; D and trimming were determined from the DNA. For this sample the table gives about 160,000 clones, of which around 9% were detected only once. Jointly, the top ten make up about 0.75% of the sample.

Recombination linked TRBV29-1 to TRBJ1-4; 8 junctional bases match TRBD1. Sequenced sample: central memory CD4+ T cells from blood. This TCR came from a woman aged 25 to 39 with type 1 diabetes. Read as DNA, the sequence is TGCAGCGGTCAGGGGGCAGGGGAAAAACTGTTTTTT. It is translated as CSGQGAGEKLFF.